A single sample gave rise to the 28 T cell receptor beta chains below, sequenced in a study of blood T cell repertoires in COVID-19. Clones were read by immunoSEQ multiplex PCR, and TCRdb kept only the in-frame ones, dropping some. This sample has about 170,000 clones; approximately 80% occur once, and the top ten carry approximately 15%. Material: peripheral blood. These receptor sequences come from a woman aged 70-85 years with COVID-19, enrolled during active disease.

This chain uses TRBV28 with TRBJ1-2; D might be TRBD1 (6 bases). This CDR3 contains 13 residues. Trimming took off 6 bases at V and 1 base at J, with 9 bases between the two ends. Germline CDR1 is MDHEN and CDR2 is SYDVKM. The CDR3 region has the DNA TGTGCCAGCAGCCCAGGGGTTAACTATGGCTACACCTTC. This encodes CASSPGVNYGYTF.

The chain is built from TRBV3-1 (or the pseudogene TRBV3-2) and TRBJ2-7, with 11 bases lining up with TRBD2. Germline CDR1 reads LGHDT; CDR2 reads YNNKEL (reference sequence). J was trimmed by 0 bases and V by 6 bases; bases with no gene match: 7. The CDR3 covers 16 residues. The CDR3: CASSYQGLADSYEQYF. The CDR3 DNA reads TGTGCCAGCAGTTACCAGGGACTAGCGGACTCCTACGAGCAGTACTTC.

The chain links TRBV5-4 to TRBJ1-6, with D maybe TRBD1 (6 bases). Trimming left V 4 bases short and J 6 bases short, with 11 bases between. CDR3 size: 14 residues. Germline V gene lookup returns CDR1 SGHNT and CDR2 YYREEE (reference sequence). In DNA form, the CDR3 reads TGTGCCAGCAGCCCACGGACAGCTAATTCACCCCTCCACTTT. Translated: CASSPRTANSPLHF. Complete variable domain (other parts from reference TRBV5-4 and TRBJ1-6): ETGVTQSPTHLIKTRGQQVTLRCSSQSGHNTVSWYQQALGQGPQFIFQYYREEENGRGNFPPRFSGLQFPNYSSELNVNALELDDSALYLCASSPRTANSPLHFGNGTRLTVT.

The V gene is TRBV7-8, the J gene TRBJ1-5; 9 nucleotides match TRBD1. The CDR3 covers 17 residues. The V gene's germline CDR1 is SGHVS and CDR2 FQNEAQ. J was trimmed by 6 bases and V by 2 bases; bases with no gene match: 11. This CDR3 is CASSLSHGQGILQPQHF. The CDR3 DNA is TGTGCCAGCAGCTTAAGCCATGGACAGGGGATACTTCAGCCCCAGCATTTT.

The chain joins TRBV2 to TRBJ2-1; TRBD1 aligns across 8 bases. Per the germline V gene, CDR1 is SNHLY and CDR2 is FYNNEI. This CDR3 is 15 amino acids long. J gave up 8 bases and V 6 bases, and 12 bases lay outside the gene matches. CDR3 DNA: TGTGCCAGCAGGGACGGACAGGGTTTGGGGGATGAGCAGTTCTTC. Its protein is CASRDGQGLGDEQFF.

The chain links TRBV27 to TRBJ1-5; D gene uncertain. Trimming cost V 2 bases and J 2 bases, with 7 bases left between them. The CDR3 is 14 amino acids. The germline CDR1 and CDR2 sequences are MNHEY and SMNVEV (reference sequence). DNA for the CDR3: TGTGCCAGCAGTTTAGACGGAGGCAATCAGCCCCAGCATTTT. This encodes CASSLDGGNQPQHF.

The chain uses TRBV18 and TRBJ2-7; possible D gene TRBD2, 6 bases. Trimming pared 2 bases from V and 3 bases from J, leaving 14 bases between. The length of the CDR3 is 15 residues. Germline values: CDR1 KGHSH, CDR2 LQKENI. The CDR3 DNA reads TGTGCCAGCTCACCAGACGGGGGTTACCGCTACGAGCAGTACGTC. Its protein is CASSPDGGYRYEQYV.

Concerning this clone itself: This CDR3 is also generated by other DNA sequences in the sample. J is TRBJ1-4 and V is TRBV3-1 (or the pseudogene TRBV3-2); TRBD1 matches 7 bases. CDR3 length: 15 residues. Germline V lookup: CDR1 LGHDT, CDR2 YNNKEL (reference sequence). The junction had 3 bases not matched to a gene; V was cut back by 4 bases and J by 1 base. The DNA for the CDR3 is TGTGCCAGCAGCCCAAACAGGGGAACTAATGAAAAACTGTTTTTT. It is translated as CASSPNRGTNEKLFF.

The chain is built from TRBV28 and TRBJ1-3; D perhaps matches TRBD1 (5 bases). Germline CDR1 and CDR2: MDHEN and SYDVKM. The CDR3 extends over 15 amino acids. Trimming stripped 3 bases from V and 3 bases from J, with 12 bases between. The CDR3 sequence: CASSFRTLGGNTIYF. The CDR3 DNA is TGTGCCAGCAGTTTCCGGACACTGGGTGGAAACACCATATATTTT.

The V gene is TRBV6-1, the J gene TRBJ2-5; 7 bases agree with TRBD1. The CDR3 is 15 amino acids. V shed 1 base, J shed 3 bases, and the junction held 5 bases outside the gene matches. The germline gives CDR1 MNHNS, CDR2 SASEGT. CDR3 coding DNA: TGTGCCAGCAGTGAAGGCGAGACAGGGAAAGAGACCCAGTACTTC. Translating it yields CASSEGETGKETQYF.

This clone has only a few counts. The chain combines TRBV28 with TRBJ2-5; D remains ambiguous. The V gene's germline CDR1 is MDHEN and CDR2 SYDVKM. The CDR3 has 11 residues. V shed 4 bases and J shed 5 bases, with 5 bases lying between them. CDR3 sequence reads: CASSSRETQYF. CDR3 nucleotide sequence: TGTGCCAGCAGTTCCCGGGAGACCCAGTACTTC.

The chain links TRBV27 to TRBJ2-7, with 8 bases that match TRBD1. Germline trimming cut 5 bases from V and 0 bases from J; bases unmatched to any gene: 9. Germline V gene lookup returns CDR1 MNHEY and CDR2 SMNVEV (reference sequence). The CDR3 totals 16 residues. The CDR3 sequence: CASSPLDRDLSYEQYF. The CDR3 region has the DNA TGTGCCAGCAGTCCGCTGGACAGGGACCTCTCCTACGAGCAGTACTTC.

V gene TRBV28 combines with J gene TRBJ1-1; D is uncertain. The V gene's germline CDR1 is MDHEN and CDR2 SYDVKM. The V and J ends lost 6 bases and 0 bases respectively, with 20 bases between them. This CDR3 region has 17 residues. Written as DNA, the CDR3 is TGTGCCAGCAGGGCCCGGGAGGCTGGGTTAATGAACACTGAAGCTTTCTTT. Translation gives CASRAREAGLMNTEAFF.

The chain combines TRBV5-1 with TRBJ2-2; D uncertain. This CDR3 contains 15 residues. CDR1 is SGHRS and CDR2 is YFSETQ in the germline V gene. The V end lost 4 bases, the J end lost 1 base, and 11 bases lay between the germline ends. The CDR3 loop is CASSTDGRNTGELFF. CDR3 bases: TGCGCCAGCAGCACAGACGGAAGGAACACCGGGGAGCTGTTTTTT.

This chain uses TRBV15 with TRBJ2-2; TRBD1 agrees at 8 bases. The trim removed 3 bases at V and 4 bases at J, leaving 7 bases unmatched. Germline V gives CDR1 LNHNV, CDR2 YYDKDF (reference sequence). The CDR3 has 16 residues. The CDR3 sequence: CATSRGRGLVTGELFF. The CDR3 region has the DNA TGTGCCACCAGCAGGGGCAGGGGGCTGGTCACCGGGGAGCTGTTTTTT.

V gene TRBV5-1 combines with J gene TRBJ1-2; D possibly corresponds to TRBD1 (6 bases). This CDR3 has 14 amino acids. CDR1 is SGHRS and CDR2 is YFSETQ in the germline V gene. V was trimmed by 7 bases and J by 7 bases, leaving 20 bases between them. The CDR3 DNA reads as TGCGCCAGCTCCATTTTACAGGGCTCGGGTGGCTACACCTTC. Translation: CASSILQGSGGYTF. Full variable domain (remainder filled in from reference TRBV5-1 and TRBJ1-2): KAGVTQTPRYLIKTRGQQVTLSCSPISGHRSVSWYQQTPGQGLQFLFEYFSETQRNKGNFPGRFSGRQFSNSRSEMNVSTLELGDSALYLCASSILQGSGGYTFGSGTRLTVV.

The sample holds a few counts of this clone. This sequence joins TRBV7-2 and TRBJ2-5; D not certain. V dropped 6 bases and J dropped 2 bases, with 4 bases sitting between them. This CDR3 is 11 amino acids long. The germline gives CDR1 SGHTA, CDR2 FQGNSA. DNA of the CDR3: TGTGCCAGCAGTCTTCAAGAGACCCAGTACTTC. Amino acids: CASSLQETQYF. Variable domain in full (rest from reference TRBV7-2 and TRBJ2-5): GAGVSQSPSNKVTEKGKDVELRCDPISGHTALYWYRQSLGQGLEFLIYFQGNSAPDKSGLPSDRFSAERTGGSVSTLTIQRTQQEDSAVYLCASSLQETQYFGPGTRLLVL.

In nucleotides, the CDR3 is TGTGCCAGCAGTTTTCAGGGACAGGGGTTTAATGGAGCTTTCTTT. Translated: CASSFQGQGFNGAFF. This chain links TRBV28 with TRBJ1-1, with 10 bases lining up with TRBD1. After removal of 3 bases from V and 10 bases from J, the junction contained 11 bases not matched to a gene. The CDR3 runs 15 residues. Germline V lookup: CDR1 MDHEN, CDR2 SYDVKM.

V is TRBV2 and J is TRBJ1-2; D is undetermined. Germline V gene data show CDR1 as SNHLY and CDR2 as FYNNEI. The CDR3 is made up of 12 amino acids. V was trimmed by 5 bases and J by 4 bases, leaving 8 bases between them. As DNA, the CDR3 is TGTGCCAGCAGTCTACAGACCTATGGCTACACCTTC. It yields the protein CASSLQTYGYTF.

J is TRBJ2-1 and V is TRBV4-1, with D maybe TRBD1 (6 bases). CDR1 is MGHRA, CDR2 YSYEKL, per germline. V was clipped by 4 bases and J by 1 base, with 17 bases between them. This CDR3 has 17 residues. The CDR3 region is CASSLAFLQGSYNEQFF. The CDR3 nucleotides are TGCGCCAGCAGCCTCGCCTTTCTACAGGGTTCCTACAATGAGCAGTTCTTC.

This chain connects TRBV9 to TRBJ2-7; 9 nucleotides match TRBD1. Germline V gene lookup returns CDR1 SGDLS and CDR2 YYNGEE. V was clipped by 0 bases and J by 3 bases; unmatched bases: 1. The CDR3 runs to 14 residues. The chain's CDR3 is CASSVETGGYEQYF. The CDR3 nucleotides are TGTGCCAGCAGCGTAGAGACAGGGGGCTACGAGCAGTACTTC.

This chain joins TRBV15 and TRBJ2-7; 10 bases line up with TRBD2. This CDR3 region has 16 residues. The V gene end was trimmed by 0 bases and the J gene end by 2 bases; junction bases not matched to a gene: 4. CDR1 is LNHNV, CDR2 YYDKDF, per germline (reference sequence). The CDR3 is CATSRDRLAGAYEQYV. The CDR3 coding sequence is TGTGCCACCAGCAGAGATCGGCTAGCGGGAGCCTACGAGCAGTACGTC.

V usage is TRBV12-3 or TRBV12-4 and J usage is TRBJ2-7; D perhaps matches TRBD2 (5 bases). This CDR3 region has 12 residues. Trimming took off 2 bases at V and 7 bases at J, with 9 bases between the two ends. CDR3 DNA sequence: TGTGCCAGCAGTTTAATTCGAGGGGAGCAGTACTTC. Its translation: CASSLIRGEQYF.

The V and J genes are TRBV6-5 and TRBJ2-4, with TRBD1 matching over 9 bases. Germline loops: CDR1 MNHEY, CDR2 SVGAGI. The CDR3 consists of 15 residues. V was clipped by 6 bases and J by 2 bases; unmatched bases: 5. The CDR3, as DNA: TGTGCCAGCAGAGGGACAGGGTATTCCAAAAACATTCAGTACTTC. Translation gives CASRGTGYSKNIQYF.

The chain uses TRBV30 and TRBJ2-1; the match to TRBD2 covers 13 bases. The CDR3 length is 16 residues. The V gene end was trimmed by 2 bases and the J gene end by 6 bases; junction bases not matched to a gene: 7. Germline CDR1 reads GTSNPN; CDR2 reads SVGIG (reference sequence). CDR3 amino acids: CAWSNMTSGRSNEQFF. The CDR3 DNA reads as TGTGCCTGGAGTAATATGACTAGCGGGAGGAGCAATGAGCAGTTCTTC.

The gene calls are TRBV6-5 and TRBJ2-1; no clear D. V dropped 5 bases and J dropped 0 bases, with 8 bases sitting between them. This CDR3 contains 14 residues. Germline V gives CDR1 MNHEY, CDR2 SVGAGI. The CDR3 nucleotides are TGTGCCAGCAGTCCTCCCAGCTCCTACAATGAGCAGTTCTTC. Protein: CASSPPSSYNEQFF.

This clone turned up a few times. In DNA, the CDR3 is TGCGCCAGCAGATCAGGGGGAGGAGGTGAAGCTTTCTTT. It encodes CASRSGGGGEAFF. The chain employs TRBV10-1 and TRBJ1-1, with TRBD1 identical over 7 bases. J gave up 7 bases and V 6 bases, and 8 bases lay outside the gene matches. CDR3 size: 13 residues. The germline gives CDR1 WNHNN, CDR2 SYGVQD (reference sequence).

V gene TRBV28 combines with J gene TRBJ2-5, with D perhaps TRBD2 (5 bases). V lost 8 bases, J lost 0 bases, and 16 bases lay in between. The CDR3 has 15 amino acids. Germline CDR1 reads MDHEN; CDR2 reads SYDVKM. The CDR3 protein is CASGGGFGYQETQYF. The DNA of the CDR3 is TGTGCCAGCGGAGGCGGGTTTGGGTACCAAGAGACCCAGTACTTC.